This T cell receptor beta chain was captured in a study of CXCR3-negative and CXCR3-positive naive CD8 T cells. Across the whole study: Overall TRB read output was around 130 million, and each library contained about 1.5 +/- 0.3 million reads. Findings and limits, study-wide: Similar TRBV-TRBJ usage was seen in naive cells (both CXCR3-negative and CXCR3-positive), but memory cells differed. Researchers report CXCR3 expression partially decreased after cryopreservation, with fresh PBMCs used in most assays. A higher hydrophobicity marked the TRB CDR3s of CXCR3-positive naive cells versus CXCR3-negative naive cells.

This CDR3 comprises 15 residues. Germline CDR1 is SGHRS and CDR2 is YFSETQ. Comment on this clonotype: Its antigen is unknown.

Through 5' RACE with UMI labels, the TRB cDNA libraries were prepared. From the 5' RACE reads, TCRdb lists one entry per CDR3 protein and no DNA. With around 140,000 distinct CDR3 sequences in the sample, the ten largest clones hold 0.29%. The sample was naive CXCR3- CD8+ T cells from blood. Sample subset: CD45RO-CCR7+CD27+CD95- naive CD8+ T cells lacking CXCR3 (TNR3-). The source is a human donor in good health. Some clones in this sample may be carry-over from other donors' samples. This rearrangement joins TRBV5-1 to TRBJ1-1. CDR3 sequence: CASSSRTAMNTEAFF. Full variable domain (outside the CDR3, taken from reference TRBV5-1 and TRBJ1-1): KAGVTQTPRYLIKTRGQQVTLSCSPISGHRSVSWYQQTPGQGLQFLFEYFSETQRNKGNFPGRFSGRQFSNSRSEMNVSTLELGDSALYLCASSSRTAMNTEAFFGQGTRLTVV.